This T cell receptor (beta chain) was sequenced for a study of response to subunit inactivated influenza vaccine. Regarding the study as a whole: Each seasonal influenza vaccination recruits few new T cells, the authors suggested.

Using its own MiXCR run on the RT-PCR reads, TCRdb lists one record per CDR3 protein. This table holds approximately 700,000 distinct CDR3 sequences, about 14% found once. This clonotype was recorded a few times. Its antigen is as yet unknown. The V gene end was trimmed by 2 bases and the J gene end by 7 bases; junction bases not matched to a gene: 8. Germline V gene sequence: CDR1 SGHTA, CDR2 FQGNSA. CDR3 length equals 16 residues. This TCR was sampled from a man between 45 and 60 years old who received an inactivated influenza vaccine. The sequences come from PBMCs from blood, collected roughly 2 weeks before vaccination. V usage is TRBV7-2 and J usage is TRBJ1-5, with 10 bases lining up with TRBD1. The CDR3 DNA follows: TGTGCCAGCAGCTTACTTGGGACAGGGGTTTCCCAGCCCCAGCATTTT. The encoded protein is CASSLLGTGVSQPQHF.